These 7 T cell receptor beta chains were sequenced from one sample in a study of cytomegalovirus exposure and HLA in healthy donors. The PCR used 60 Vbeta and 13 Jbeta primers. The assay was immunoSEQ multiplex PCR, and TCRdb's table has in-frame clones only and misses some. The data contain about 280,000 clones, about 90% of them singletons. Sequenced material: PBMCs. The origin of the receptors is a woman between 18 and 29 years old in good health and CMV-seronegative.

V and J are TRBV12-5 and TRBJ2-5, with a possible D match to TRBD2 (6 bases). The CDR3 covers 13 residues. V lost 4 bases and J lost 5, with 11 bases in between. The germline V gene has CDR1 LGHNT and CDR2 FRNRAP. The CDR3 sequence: CASGYSGLETQYF. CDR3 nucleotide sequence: TGTGCTAGTGGTTATAGCGGACTGGAGACCCAGTACTTC.

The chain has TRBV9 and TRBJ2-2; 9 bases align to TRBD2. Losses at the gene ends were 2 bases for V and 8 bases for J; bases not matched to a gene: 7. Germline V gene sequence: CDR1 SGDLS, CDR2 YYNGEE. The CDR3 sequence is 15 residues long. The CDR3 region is CASSVGGLAAGELFF. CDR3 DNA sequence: TGTGCCAGCAGCGTTGGGGGACTAGCTGCGGGGGAGCTGTTTTTT.

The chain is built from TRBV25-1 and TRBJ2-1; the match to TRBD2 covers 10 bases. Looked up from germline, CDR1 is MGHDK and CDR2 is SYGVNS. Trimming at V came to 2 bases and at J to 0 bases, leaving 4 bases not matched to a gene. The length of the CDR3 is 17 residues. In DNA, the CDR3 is TGTGCCAGCAGTGAACTAGCGGGGGCCATCTCCTACAATGAGCAGTTCTTC. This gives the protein CASSELAGAISYNEQFF.

This CDR3 is CASSGTRDRITGELFF. The DNA for the CDR3 is TGCGCCAGCAGTGGGACCCGGGACAGAATCACCGGGGAGCTGTTTTTT. The gene calls are TRBV10-1 and TRBJ2-2; 7 bases align to TRBD1. The length of the CDR3 is 16 residues. V was pared by 4 bases and J by 4 bases, with 9 bases of the junction left unmatched. Per the germline V gene, CDR1 is WNHNN and CDR2 is SYGVQD (reference sequence).

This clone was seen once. The CDR3 spells CAWSVRWGATGDYQPQHF. The CDR3 DNA follows: TGTGCCTGGAGTGTACGGTGGGGGGCGACAGGGGATTATCAGCCCCAGCATTTT. The gene calls are TRBV30 and TRBJ1-5; 8 bases are shared with TRBD1. J lost 5 bases, V lost 0 bases, and 15 bases had no gene match. This CDR3 contains 18 residues. CDR1 is GTSNPN and CDR2 is SVGIG in the germline V gene (reference sequence).

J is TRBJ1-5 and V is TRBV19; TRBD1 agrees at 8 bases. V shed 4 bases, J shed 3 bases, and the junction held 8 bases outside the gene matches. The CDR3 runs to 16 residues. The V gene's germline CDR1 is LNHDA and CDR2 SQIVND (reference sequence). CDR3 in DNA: TGTGCCAGTAGTACCAAGACAGGGGCGTACAATCAGCCCCAGCATTTT. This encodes CASSTKTGAYNQPQHF.

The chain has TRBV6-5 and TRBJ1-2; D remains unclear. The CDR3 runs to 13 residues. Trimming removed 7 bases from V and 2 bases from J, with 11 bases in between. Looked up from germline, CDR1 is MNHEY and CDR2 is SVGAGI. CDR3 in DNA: TGTGCCAGCACTAGTCCCGGGAACTATGGCTACACCTTC. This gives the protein CASTSPGNYGYTF.